Following are 30 T cell receptor beta chains from one sample sequenced in a study of blood T cell repertoires in COVID-19. TCRdb's copy holds only in-frame clones and misses some; the assay was immunoSEQ multiplex PCR. The data hold approximately 74,000 clones, with around 93% observed a single time. Sample: peripheral blood. The receptors originated from a woman in her sixties or seventies with active COVID-19.

The genes are TRBV3-1 (or the pseudogene TRBV3-2) and TRBJ2-2; TRBD2 might be the D (7 bases). Germline V gene data show CDR1 as LGHDT and CDR2 as YNNKEL (reference sequence). This CDR3 region has 16 residues. Trimming took 4 bases from V and 4 from J, leaving 16 bases between them. The DNA of the CDR3 is TGTGCCAGCAGCCCCCTGGGGGCGGGAGCCACCGGGGAGCTGTTTTTT. Translated: CASSPLGAGATGELFF.

The V and J genes are TRBV7-8 and TRBJ1-1, with no clear D. Trimming pared 8 bases from V and 0 bases from J, leaving 13 bases between. Germline CDR1 SGHVS, CDR2 FQNEAQ. This CDR3 has 14 amino acids. CDR3 sequence reads: CASLLGHMNTEAFF. Here the CDR3 DNA reads TGTGCCAGCCTGCTTGGCCACATGAACACTGAAGCTTTCTTT.

This chain links TRBV3-1 (or the pseudogene TRBV3-2) with TRBJ2-5; D remains unclear. The V end lost 4 bases, the J end lost 5 bases, and 11 bases lay between the germline ends. CDR1 and CDR2 from the germline V gene are LGHDT and YNNKEL (reference sequence). The CDR3 has 13 residues. In nucleotides, the CDR3 is TGTGCCAGCAGCCCGAGTGATCTCGAGACCCAGTACTTC. As protein: CASSPSDLETQYF.

The chain uses TRBV30 and TRBJ1-1, with TRBD1 as a possible D gene (6 bases). The CDR3 covers 14 residues. Trimming took off 2 bases at V and 4 bases at J, with 14 bases between the two ends. CDR1 is GTSNPN and CDR2 is SVGIG in the germline V gene (reference sequence). The CDR3 region is CAWSNLGGGTEAFF. The CDR3 DNA reads as TGTGCCTGGAGTAATCTAGGGGGGGGCACTGAAGCTTTCTTT.

The V gene is TRBV30, the J gene TRBJ2-5, with 7 positions matching TRBD1. Germline V gene data show CDR1 as GTSNPN and CDR2 as SVGIG (reference sequence). The CDR3 covers 16 residues. The J segment lost 1 base and the V segment lost 3 bases, leaving 11 bases of the junction unmatched. The CDR3: CAWRYRGPLGQETQYF. CDR3 sequence (DNA): TGTGCCTGGAGGTACAGGGGACCGTTAGGCCAAGAGACCCAGTACTTC.

The genes are TRBV30 and TRBJ1-1; 9 bases fit TRBD1. The CDR3 has 12 amino acids. The germline gives CDR1 GTSNPN, CDR2 SVGIG (reference sequence). V was pared by 2 bases and J by 10 bases, with 5 bases of the junction left unmatched. In nucleotides, the CDR3 is TGTGCCTGGAGTAAAGACAGGGGGAGAGCTTTCTTT. Amino acid sequence: CAWSKDRGRAFF.

This clone was observed a single time. The chain employs TRBV2 and TRBJ2-5; 8 bases are a match to TRBD1. Trimming cost V 6 bases and J 2 bases; bases outside gene matches: 2. There are 13 residues in the CDR3. CDR1 and CDR2 from the germline V gene are SNHLY and FYNNEI. CDR3 in DNA: TGTGCCAGCAGGCAGGGGGCGCAAGAGACCCAGTACTTC. It is translated as CASRQGAQETQYF. Drawing the rest from reference TRBV2 and TRBJ2-5, the complete variable domain is EPEVTQTPSHQVTQMGQEVILRCVPISNHLYFYWYRQILGQKVEFLVSFYNNEISEKSEIFDDQFSVERPDGSNFTLKIRSTKLEDSAMYFCASRQGAQETQYFGPGTRLLVL.

J is TRBJ2-3 and V is TRBV11-2, with D perhaps matching TRBD2 (5 bases). The CDR3 covers 16 residues. V was clipped by 5 bases and J by 1 base, with 16 bases between them. Germline V gives CDR1 SGHAT, CDR2 FQNNGV. CDR3 sequence (DNA): TGTGCCAGCAGCCTTGGACTTCGATTCGGCACAGATACGCAGTATTTT. This encodes CASSLGLRFGTDTQYF.

This chain joins TRBV1 and TRBJ2-1; TRBD2 reflects the table's D call only, with no check against the DNA. TRBV1 corresponds to a pseudogene. CDR3 length: 15 amino acids. The CDR3 sequence is CTSSHDSDTYNEQFF. CDR3 sequence (DNA): TGCACCAGCAGCCACGATAGCGACACTTACAATGAGCAGTTCTTC.

About this clone itself: A much larger clone lies one base from this, so it may be a read error. The chain employs TRBV28 and TRBJ2-2; 9 nucleotides agree with TRBD2. V lost 6 bases to trimming and J lost 0 bases; unmatched junction nucleotides: 2. The length of the CDR3 is 15 residues. Germline V gene lookup returns CDR1 MDHEN and CDR2 SYDVKM. The CDR3 DNA reads TGTGCCAGCAGAGTAGCGGGGGCGAACACCGGGGAGCTGTTTTTT. Amino acid sequence: CASRVAGANTGELFF. The full variable domain, its missing parts supplied by reference TRBV28 and TRBJ2-2, is DVKVTQSSRYLVKRTGEKVFLECVQDMDHENMFWYRQDPGLGLRLIYFSYDVKMKEKGDIPEGYSVSREKKERFSLILESASTNQTSMYLCASRVAGANTGELFFGEGSRLTVL.

This chain links TRBV6-6 with TRBJ1-2, with D perhaps matching TRBD1 (6 bases). Germline CDR1 and CDR2: MNHNY and SVGAGI (reference sequence). The CDR3 contains 11 residues. Trimming shortened V by 6 bases and J by 8 bases, and 10 bases separated the two germline ends. CDR3 in amino acids: CASSPDSGYTF. The CDR3 DNA reads as TGTGCCAGCAGCCCGGACAGCGGCTACACCTTC.

This rearrangement joins TRBV7-9 to TRBJ2-1; 9 nucleotides line up with TRBD2. This CDR3 has 15 residues. V shed 5 bases and J 5 bases; nucleotides not matched to a gene: 7. Germline V gives CDR1 SEHNR, CDR2 FQNEAQ (reference sequence). In nucleotides, the CDR3 is TGTGCCAGCAGCCCGGGGACTAGCCACGACAATGAGCAGTTCTTC. It codes for CASSPGTSHDNEQFF. Using reference TRBV7-9 and TRBJ2-1 for the parts outside the CDR3, the full variable domain is DTGVSQNPRHKITKRGQNVTFRCDPISEHNRLYWYRQTLGQGPEFLTYFQNEAQLEKSRLLSDRFSAERPKGSFSTLEIQRTEQGDSAMYLCASSPGTSHDNEQFFGPGTRLTVL.

This chain joins TRBV4-1 and TRBJ2-2; D possibly corresponds to TRBD1 (6 bases). Germline loops: CDR1 MGHRA, CDR2 YSYEKL. The length of the CDR3 is 15 residues. The V end was cut by 2 bases, the J end by 10 bases, with 17 bases between. The CDR3 bases are TGCGCCAGCAGCCAACAGGGACAAAGCTTCGAGGAGCTGTTTTTT. It encodes CASSQQGQSFEELFF.

This CDR3 reads CASSQLEYRGRRYNEQFF. The CDR3 DNA is TGCGCCAGCAGCCAATTGGAGTACAGGGGGCGACGATACAATGAGCAGTTCTTC. The chain carries TRBV4-1 and TRBJ2-1; 9 positions match TRBD1. The CDR3 spans 18 residues. The germline V gene encodes CDR1 MGHRA and CDR2 YSYEKL. Trimming cost V 2 bases and J 4 bases; bases outside gene matches: 12.

The chain joins TRBV11-2 to TRBJ2-3; TRBD2 is a possible D gene (6 bases). Germline assignment: CDR1 SGHAT and CDR2 FQNNGV. This CDR3 is built from 16 residues. V lost 3 bases and J lost 6, with 19 bases in between. The chain's CDR3 is CASSLGLLIGVDTQYF. The DNA of the CDR3 is TGTGCCAGCAGCTTGGGACTTCTAATAGGGGTGGATACGCAGTATTTT. Filled out from reference TRBV11-2 and TRBJ2-3, the complete variable domain reads EAGVAQSPRYKIIEKRQSVAFWCNPISGHATLYWYQQILGQGPKLLIQFQNNGVVDDSQLPKDRFSAERLKGVDSTLKIQPAKLEDSAVYLCASSLGLLIGVDTQYFGPGTRLTVL.

The rearrangement links TRBV16 to TRBJ1-2; D not resolved. The germline V gene has CDR1 KGHSY and CDR2 FQNENV. Trimming removed 2 bases at V and 4 bases at J, with 14 bases between. CDR3 length equals 15 residues. The CDR3, as DNA: TGTGCCAGCAGCCAAGTCCTGTGGGAGGCCTATGGCTACACCTTC. Translating gives CASSQVLWEAYGYTF.

This chain joins TRBV27 and TRBJ2-1, with 9 positions matching TRBD2. The ends lost 6 bases at V and 6 bases at J; junction bases unmatched: 3. The CDR3 length is 13 residues. Germline assignment: CDR1 MNHEY and CDR2 SMNVEV (reference sequence). DNA of the CDR3: TGTGCCAGCAGGCCGACTAGCGGCAATGAGCAGTTCTTC. Translation gives CASRPTSGNEQFF.

The chain links TRBV18 to TRBJ2-3; possible D gene TRBD1, 7 bases. The CDR3 is made up of 17 amino acids. Germline CDR1 and CDR2: KGHSH and LQKENI. V dropped 2 bases and J dropped 4 bases, with 19 bases sitting between them. CDR3 DNA sequence: TGTGCCAGCTCACCAAGGGACACAGGGGCTAGCGCAGATACGCAGTATTTT. Protein sequence: CASSPRDTGASADTQYF.

Details on this clone: The junction departs from germline at one end; a sequencing error may be responsible. The V and J genes are TRBV20-1 and TRBJ1-1, with 8 positions matching TRBD1. Germline V gives CDR1 DFQATT, CDR2 SNEGSKA (reference sequence). The CDR3 sequence is 11 residues long. The DNA of the CDR3 is TGCAGTGCTAGGGAAGGACAGGGTAGTTACTTT. Encoded protein: CSAREGQGSYF.

This clone showed up just once. The J gene is TRBJ1-6, the V gene TRBV6-5; 8 bases agree with TRBD1. CDR3 length equals 16 residues. After removal of 0 bases from V and 7 bases from J, the junction contained 5 bases not matched to a gene. Germline values: CDR1 MNHEY, CDR2 SVGAGI. This CDR3 reads CASSYSRTGRNSPLHF. DNA of the CDR3: TGTGCCAGCAGTTACTCACGGACAGGGAGAAATTCACCCCTCCACTTT.

The chain recombines TRBV6-1 with TRBJ2-3; D remains unclear. CDR1 and CDR2 from the germline V gene are MNHNS and SASEGT. The CDR3 length is 12 residues. V shed 2 bases and J shed 10 bases, with 10 bases lying between them. The CDR3 sequence is CASSEPLSAQYF. The CDR3 DNA reads TGTGCCAGCAGTGAACCCCTTTCTGCGCAGTATTTT.

The CDR3 region has the DNA TGTGCCAGCAGTGCGGGACTAGCGGGAGCTGCCCCTTACAATGAGCAGTTCTTC. It encodes CASSAGLAGAAPYNEQFF. The V call is TRBV28, the J call TRBJ2-1; 14 positions match TRBD2. Germline V gene data show CDR1 as MDHEN and CDR2 as SYDVKM. The junction had 10 bases not matched to a gene; V was cut back by 5 bases and J by 4 bases. The CDR3 contains 18 residues. The full variable domain, rest sourced from reference TRBV28 and TRBJ2-1, is DVKVTQSSRYLVKRTGEKVFLECVQDMDHENMFWYRQDPGLGLRLIYFSYDVKMKEKGDIPEGYSVSREKKERFSLILESASTNQTSMYLCASSAGLAGAAPYNEQFFGPGTRLTVL.

This chain uses TRBV5-1 with TRBJ2-5, with 8 bases matching TRBD1. The J segment lost 7 bases and the V segment lost 7 bases, leaving 9 bases of the junction unmatched. This CDR3 is 13 amino acids long. The germline V gene encodes CDR1 SGHRS and CDR2 YFSETQ. CDR3 nucleotide sequence: TGCGCCAGCCACGGACAGGGTTTGGTGACCCAGTACTTC. It codes for CASHGQGLVTQYF.

The V gene is TRBV4-1, the J gene TRBJ2-7; no clear D. Germline CDR1 MGHRA, CDR2 YSYEKL. V was clipped by 4 bases and J by 4 bases, with 14 bases between them. The CDR3 extends over 14 amino acids. This CDR3 is CASSLDTVFYEQYF. The CDR3 nucleotides are TGCGCCAGCAGCCTAGACACGGTTTTTTACGAGCAGTACTTC.

The chain uses TRBV12-3 or TRBV12-4 and TRBJ2-2; D is ambiguous. V was clipped by 7 bases and J by 5 bases, with 5 bases between them. The CDR3 is made up of 11 amino acids. The CDR3 reads CASTQTGELFF. The CDR3 bases are TGTGCCAGCACCCAGACCGGGGAGCTGTTTTTT.

The chain couples TRBV29-1 to TRBJ2-7, with D tentatively TRBD1 (6 bases). V lost 2 bases and J lost 0, with 8 bases in between. Germline assignment: CDR1 SQVTM and CDR2 ANQGSEA. The CDR3 loop spans 13 amino acids. CDR3 protein: CSVETGSSYEQYF. The CDR3 bases are TGCAGCGTTGAAACAGGGAGCTCCTACGAGCAGTACTTC.

V gene TRBV21-1 combines with J gene TRBJ1-5. TRBV21-1 is flagged as a pseudogene. This CDR3 has 15 residues. The CDR3 sequence is CASSKAKGRIQPQHF. The CDR3 DNA follows: TGTGCCAGCAGCAAAGCAAAAGGGAGGATTCAGCCCCAGCATTTT.

V is TRBV21-1 and J is TRBJ2-2; whether TRBD1, the table's D call, matches the DNA was not checked. TRBV21-1 is annotated as a pseudogene. The CDR3 consists of 18 residues. CDR3 coding DNA: TGTGCCAGCAGCACCAACAAGGGGGCTTTGACAGCAGACCGGGGAGCTGTTTTT. Its protein product is CASSTNKGALTADRGAVF.

In the case of this clone: Other nucleotide sequences in the sample specify the same CDR3. The chain combines TRBV19 with TRBJ2-3, with a tentative D call TRBD1 (6 bases). CDR3 length equals 13 residues. Germline V gives CDR1 LNHDA, CDR2 SQIVND (reference sequence). V was cut by 4 bases and J by 6 bases, with 11 bases left in between. The CDR3 sequence is CASSTGVRDTQYF. CDR3 sequence (DNA): TGTGCCAGTAGTACAGGGGTTCGTGATACGCAGTATTTT.

As to this clone: The junction and the germline gene differ at one end; a read error may be behind it. The chain employs TRBV7-7 and TRBJ2-1; 9 bases are shared with TRBD2. CDR1 and CDR2 from the germline V gene are SSHAT and FNYEAQ (reference sequence). The CDR3 is 13 amino acids. As DNA, the CDR3 is TGTGCTAGCAGCCTTCTAGCGGGAAGTGAGCAGTTCTTC. Amino acids: CASSLLAGSEQFF.